This T cell receptor beta chain was sequenced during a study of chemoradiotherapy in HPV16-positive cancers. The method was immunoSEQ multiplex PCR; TCRdb's version includes in-frame clones alone and lacks a portion of them. The table has some 7,700 clones, around 81% seen once. CDR3 length: 17 residues. Germline CDR1 reads SGHNT; CDR2 reads YYREEE (reference sequence). V lost 4 bases and J lost 0, with 14 bases in between. Findings of the study overall: During treatment, candidate HPV-specific clones and E7-related motifs expanded in tumor. For HPV16-positive patients, expanding HPV-responsive T cells associated with longer recurrence-free survival.

About this clone: The antigen is not known.

The chain has TRBV5-4 and TRBJ2-6; possibly TRBD2 for D (5 bases). The sample was collected from a patient who underwent chemoradiotherapy. The TCR sequence derives from a human donor with HPV-associated anogenital cancer. CDR3 nucleotides: TGTGCCAGCAGCCCTTTTGCGGGTATCTCTGGGGCCAACGTCCTGACTTTC. This gives the protein CASSPFAGISGANVLTF.